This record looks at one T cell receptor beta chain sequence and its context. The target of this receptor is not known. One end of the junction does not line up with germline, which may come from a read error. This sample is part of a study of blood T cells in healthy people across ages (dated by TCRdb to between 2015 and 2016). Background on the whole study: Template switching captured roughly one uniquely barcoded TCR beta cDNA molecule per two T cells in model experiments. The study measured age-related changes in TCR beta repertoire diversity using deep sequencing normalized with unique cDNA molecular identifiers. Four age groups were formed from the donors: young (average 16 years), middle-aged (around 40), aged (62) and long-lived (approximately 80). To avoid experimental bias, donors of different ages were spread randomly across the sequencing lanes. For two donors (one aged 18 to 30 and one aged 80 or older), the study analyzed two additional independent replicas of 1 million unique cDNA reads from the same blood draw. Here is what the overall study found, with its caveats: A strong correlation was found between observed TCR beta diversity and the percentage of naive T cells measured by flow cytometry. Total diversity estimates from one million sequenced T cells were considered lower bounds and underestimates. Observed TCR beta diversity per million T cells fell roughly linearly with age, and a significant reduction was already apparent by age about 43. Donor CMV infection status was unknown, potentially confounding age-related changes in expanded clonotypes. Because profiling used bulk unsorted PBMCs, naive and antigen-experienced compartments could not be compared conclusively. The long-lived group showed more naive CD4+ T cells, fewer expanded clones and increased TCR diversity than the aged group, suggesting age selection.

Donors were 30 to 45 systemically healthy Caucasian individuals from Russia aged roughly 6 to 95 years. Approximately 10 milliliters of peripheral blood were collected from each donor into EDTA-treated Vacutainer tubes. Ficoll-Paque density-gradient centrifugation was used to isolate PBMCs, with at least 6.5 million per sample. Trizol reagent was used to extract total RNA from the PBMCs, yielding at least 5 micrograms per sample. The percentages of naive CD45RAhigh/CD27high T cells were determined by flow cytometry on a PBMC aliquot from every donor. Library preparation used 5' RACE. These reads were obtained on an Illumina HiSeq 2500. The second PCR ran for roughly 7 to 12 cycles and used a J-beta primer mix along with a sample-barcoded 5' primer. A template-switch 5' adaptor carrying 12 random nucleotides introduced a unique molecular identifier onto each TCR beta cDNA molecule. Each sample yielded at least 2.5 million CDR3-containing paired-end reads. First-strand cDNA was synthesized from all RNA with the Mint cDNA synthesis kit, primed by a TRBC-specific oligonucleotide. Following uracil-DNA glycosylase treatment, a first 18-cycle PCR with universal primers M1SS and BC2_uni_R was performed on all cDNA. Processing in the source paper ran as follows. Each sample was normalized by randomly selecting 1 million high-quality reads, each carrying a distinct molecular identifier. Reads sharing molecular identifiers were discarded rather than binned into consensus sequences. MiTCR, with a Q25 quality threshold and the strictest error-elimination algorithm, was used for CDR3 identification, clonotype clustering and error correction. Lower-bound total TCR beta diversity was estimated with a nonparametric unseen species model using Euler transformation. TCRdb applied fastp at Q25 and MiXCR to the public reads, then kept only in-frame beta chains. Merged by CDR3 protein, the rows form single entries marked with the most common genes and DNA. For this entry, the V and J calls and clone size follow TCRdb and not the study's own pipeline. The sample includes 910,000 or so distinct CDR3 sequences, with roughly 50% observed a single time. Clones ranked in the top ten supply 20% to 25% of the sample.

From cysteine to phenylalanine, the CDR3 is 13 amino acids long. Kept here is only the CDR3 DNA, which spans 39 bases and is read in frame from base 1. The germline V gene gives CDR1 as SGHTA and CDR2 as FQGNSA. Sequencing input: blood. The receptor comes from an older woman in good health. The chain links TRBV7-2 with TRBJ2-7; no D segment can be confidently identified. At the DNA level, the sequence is TGTGCCAGCAGCTTAGCGGGATACTACAAGCAGTACTTC. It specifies CASSLAGYYKQYF.